The text below deals with one TCR beta chain. CDR1 MDHEN and CDR2 SYDVKM come from the germline V gene. The CDR3 sequence is 13 residues long. Trimming pared 11 bases from V and 4 bases from J, leaving 17 bases between. This entry is derived from a study of T cell responses to AZD1222 COVID-19 vaccine. Libraries were prepared by immunoSEQ multiplex PCR; TCRdb keeps only in-frame clonotypes and omits some of them. The data hold some 150,000 clones, with 88% observed a single time. Material: peripheral blood, obtained 28 days after the second dose of the MenACWY control vaccine. This TCR derives from an adult who received the MenACWY meningococcal vaccine as a control. The chain couples TRBV28 to TRBJ1-2; D is perhaps TRBD1 (5 bases). The CDR3 reads CAARKTAFYGYTF. CDR3 bases: TGTGCCGCAAGAAAGACAGCTTTCTATGGCTACACCTTC.